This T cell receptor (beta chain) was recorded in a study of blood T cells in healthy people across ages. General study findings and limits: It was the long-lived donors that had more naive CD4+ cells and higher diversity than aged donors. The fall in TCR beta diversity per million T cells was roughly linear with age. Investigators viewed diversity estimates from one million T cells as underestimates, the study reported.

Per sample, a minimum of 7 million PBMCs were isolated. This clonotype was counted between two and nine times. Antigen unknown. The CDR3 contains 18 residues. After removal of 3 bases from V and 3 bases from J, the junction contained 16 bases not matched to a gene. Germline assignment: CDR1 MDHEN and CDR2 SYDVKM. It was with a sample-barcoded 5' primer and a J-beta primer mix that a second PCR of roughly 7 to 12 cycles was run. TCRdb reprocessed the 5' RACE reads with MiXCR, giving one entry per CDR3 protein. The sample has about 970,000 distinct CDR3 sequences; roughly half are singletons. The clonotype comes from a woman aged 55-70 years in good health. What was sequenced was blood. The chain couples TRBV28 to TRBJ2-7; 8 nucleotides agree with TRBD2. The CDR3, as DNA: TGTGCCAGCAGTTTCAATGCGGGGGGCCGGCCTGTGGACTACGAGCAGTACTTC. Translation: CASSFNAGGRPVDYEQYF.